These T cell receptor beta chains were read from a single sample in a study of blood T cell repertoires in COVID-19. The table came from immunoSEQ multiplex PCR; TCRdb's copy has only in-frame clones and leaves some out. The sample includes fewer than 200,000 clones, about three quarters seen only once; the top ten take 26%. The sample was peripheral blood. All receptors come from a woman aged 70-85 years with acute or convalescent COVID-19. CDR3s include the opening cysteine and the closing phenylalanine or tryptophan. A D gene is named only where the DNA matches it firmly. Rows may omit the clone size; those that give it use once, few, many or a size class.

size: NA
V: TRBV6-5
length: 15
J: TRBJ2-1
D: NA
CDR3: CASSGGLGEYNEQFF
DNA: TGTGCCAGCTCCGGAGGGCTAGGGGAGTACAATGAGCAGTTCTTC

size: NA
V: TRBV18
length: 18
J: TRBJ1-6
D: TRBD1
CDR3: CASSRSMSGTENNSPLHF
DNA: TGTGCCAGCTCACGTTCGATGTCGGGGACAGAAAATAATTCACCCCTCCACTTT

size: once
V: TRBV15
length: 15
J: TRBJ1-4
D: TRBD1
CDR3: CATSRRTGSNEKLFF
DNA: TGTGCCACCAGCAGGAGGACAGGGAGTAATGAAAAACTGTTTTTT

size: few
V: TRBV7-9
length: 15
J: TRBJ1-4
D: NA
CDR3: CASSLDPGIYEKLFF
DNA: TGTGCCAGCAGCTTAGACCCAGGGATTTATGAAAAACTGTTTTTT

size: NA
V: TRBV6-6
length: 14
J: TRBJ1-2
D: TRBD1
CDR3: CASSIRDRGYGYTF
DNA: TGTGCCAGCAGCATCCGGGACAGGGGTTATGGCTACACCTTC

size: few
V: TRBV19
length: 12
J: TRBJ1-5
D: NA
CDR3: CASRGTGLPQHF
DNA: TGTGCCAGCAGGGGCACGGGGCTGCCCCAGCATTTT

size: NA
V: TRBV14
length: 17
J: TRBJ2-1
D: TRBD2
CDR3: CASSPRLAVSSYNEQFF
DNA: TGTGCCAGCAGCCCGCGACTAGCGGTGAGCTCCTACAATGAGCAGTTCTTC

size: NA
V: TRBV6-6
length: 15
J: TRBJ2-7
D: NA
CDR3: CASTEPGHGSYEQYF
DNA: TGTGCCAGCACCGAACCGGGACACGGGTCCTACGAGCAGTACTTC

size: NA
V: TRBV3-1/TRBV3-2
length: 15
J: TRBJ2-1
D: TRBD2
CDR3: CASSQVGGRSDKQFF
DNA: TGTGCCAGCAGCCAAGTTGGCGGGAGGTCGGACAAGCAGTTCTTC

size: NA
V: TRBV10-2
length: 11
J: TRBJ2-2
D: NA
CDR3: CASERDGELFF
DNA: TGCGCCAGCGAGAGAGACGGGGAGCTGTTTTTT

size: NA
V: TRBV6-5
length: 14
J: TRBJ2-3
D: NA
CDR3: CASSHRQATDTQYF
DNA: TGTGCCAGCAGTCACAGACAGGCTACAGATACGCAGTATTTT

size: few
V: TRBV7-2
length: 14
J: TRBJ2-3
D: NA
CDR3: CASSLTASTDTQYF
DNA: TGTGCCAGCAGCTTAACAGCTAGCACAGATACGCAGTATTTT

size: NA
V: TRBV6-5
length: 14
J: TRBJ1-1
D: NA
CDR3: CASSYTGLGTEAFF
DNA: TGTGCCAGCAGTTATACAGGGCTGGGCACTGAAGCTTTCTTT

size: NA
V: TRBV7-9
length: 17
J: TRBJ2-3
D: NA
CDR3: CASSMSLGPPGTDTQYF
DNA: TGTGCCAGCAGCATGAGTCTAGGCCCCCCGGGCACAGATACGCAGTATTTT

size: NA
V: TRBV14
length: 15
J: TRBJ2-3
D: NA
CDR3: CASSQGYWGPDTQYF
DNA: TGTGCCAGCAGCCAAGGGTACTGGGGCCCAGATACGCAGTATTTT

size: NA
V: TRBV19
length: 17
J: TRBJ2-6
D: TRBD1
CDR3: CASYRDRSIRGANVLTF
DNA: TGTGCCAGCTATCGGGACAGATCGATAAGAGGGGCCAACGTCCTGACTTTC

size: NA
V: TRBV3-1/TRBV3-2
length: 14
J: TRBJ2-2
D: NA
CDR3: CASSQDRGTGELFF
DNA: TGTGCCAGCAGCCAAGATCGAGGGACCGGGGAGCTGTTTTTT

size: NA
V: TRBV5-1
length: 14
J: TRBJ2-7
D: TRBD1
CDR3: CASSSGTASYEQYF
DNA: TGCGCCAGCAGCTCCGGGACAGCCTCCTACGAGCAGTACTTC

size: NA
V: TRBV10-3
length: 18
J: TRBJ2-4
D: NA
CDR3: CAISESGTGRLAENIQYF
DNA: TGTGCCATCAGTGAGTCGGGGACAGGTCGACTAGCCGAAAACATTCAGTACTTC

size: few
V: TRBV19
length: 17
J: TRBJ1-1
D: TRBD1
CDR3: CASRTFGQGGQNTEAFF
DNA: TGTGCCAGCAGAACCTTCGGACAGGGGGGACAGAACACTGAAGCTTTCTTT

size: few
V: TRBV6-6
length: 15
J: TRBJ1-6
D: NA
CDR3: CASSYGFQGNSPLHF
DNA: TGTGCCAGCAGTTATGGGTTCCAGGGTAATTCACCCCTCCACTTT

size: few
V: TRBV19
length: 14
J: TRBJ2-2
D: NA
CDR3: CASSIHLATGELFF
DNA: TGTGCCAGTAGTATTCACCTTGCGACCGGGGAGCTGTTTTTT

size: NA
V: TRBV9
length: 17
J: TRBJ2-3
D: TRBD1
CDR3: CASSARMTGISTDTQYF
DNA: TGTGCCAGCAGCGCCCGAATGACAGGGATTAGCACAGATACGCAGTATTTT

size: NA
V: TRBV19
length: 14
J: TRBJ2-1
D: NA
CDR3: CASATESSYNEQFF
DNA: TGTGCCAGTGCGACTGAAAGCTCCTACAATGAGCAGTTCTTC

size: NA
V: TRBV28
length: 15
J: TRBJ2-5
D: TRBD2
CDR3: CASSSAGGGQETQYF
DNA: TGTGCCAGCAGTTCCGCGGGGGGGGGCCAGGAGACCCAGTACTTC

size: NA
V: TRBV18
length: 14
J: TRBJ2-5
D: NA
CDR3: CASSPSMYQETQYF
DNA: TGTGCCAGCTCACCAAGCATGTACCAAGAGACCCAGTACTTC

size: few
V: TRBV19
length: 17
J: TRBJ2-2
D: NA
CDR3: CASSTKPPGLDTGELFF
DNA: TGTGCCAGTAGTACCAAACCCCCGGGATTAGACACCGGGGAGCTGTTTTTT

size: NA
V: TRBV19
length: 15
J: TRBJ2-5
D: NA
CDR3: CASSRPGQGIETQYF
DNA: TGTGCCAGTAGTAGGCCCGGACAAGGTATCGAGACCCAGTACTTC

size: NA
V: TRBV3-1/TRBV3-2
length: 17
J: TRBJ2-1
D: TRBD2
CDR3: CASGFSGRALSYNEQFF
DNA: TGTGCCAGCGGATTTAGCGGGAGGGCCTTATCCTACAATGAGCAGTTCTTC

size: few
V: TRBV3-1/TRBV3-2
length: 17
J: TRBJ2-7
D: TRBD2
CDR3: CASSRYLAGGNSYEQYF
DNA: TGTGCCAGCAGCCGTTACCTAGCGGGAGGTAACTCCTACGAGCAGTACTTC

size: NA
V: TRBV7-9
length: 13
J: TRBJ1-1
D: NA
CDR3: CASGTRGITEAFF
DNA: TGTGCCAGCGGGACCCGGGGGATCACTGAAGCTTTCTTT

size: NA
V: TRBV6-5
length: 15
J: TRBJ1-5
D: TRBD1
CDR3: CASRPDRGRYQPQHF
DNA: TGTGCCAGCAGGCCCGACAGGGGGCGTTATCAGCCCCAGCATTTT